The clone carrying this T cell receptor beta chain showed up just a few times. This record belongs to a study of T cells after yellow fever vaccination. Looking at the study overall: When fractions had low cell numbers, they were prepared with SMART-Seq v4 Ultra Low Input.

The V gene lost 0 bases and the J gene lost 2 bases, with 11 bases spanning the gap. The CDR3 is 15 residues long. From germline, CDR1 is SGHNT and CDR2 YYREEE (reference sequence). TCRdb redid the calling of the 5' RACE reads with MiXCR, one entry per CDR3 protein. The sample includes around 300,000 distinct CDR3 sequences, about 4% of them seen just once. The clonotype comes from a man between 18 and 29 years old who received the YFV17D yellow fever vaccine. The gene calls are TRBV5-4 and TRBJ2-5; D might be TRBD2 (6 bases). Material: PBMCs, obtained 5 days after the yellow fever booster vaccination. CDR3 nucleotide sequence: TGTGCCAGCAGCTTGGGCCTAGCGATTCAAGAGACCCAGTACTTC. Protein sequence: CASSLGLAIQETQYF.